The TCR beta chain under discussion was sequenced for a study of beta chain features in type 1 diabetes. Study information: Cell yields, age and gender were similar between patients and healthy donors. Overall study results and limits: Compared to healthy donors, patients appeared to have naive, central memory and Treg TCRB repertoires that were more alike. PCR, the amplification step, might favor shorter templates, equally in patients and controls. Patients with Type 1 diabetes showed moderately but significantly shorter TCRB CDR3s in all four CD4+ subsets.

Expressed TCRB transcripts were sequenced, since all the RNA that had been isolated was reverse transcribed. TCRdb's copy holds only in-frame clones and misses some; the assay was immunoSEQ multiplex PCR. Of 130,000 or so clones detected, 7.5% to 9.5% appear once; the ten largest clones hold roughly 0.75%. With 4 bases clipped from V and 5 bases from J, the junction kept 6 bases outside the gene matches. This CDR3 is 14 amino acids long. Germline V gene lookup returns CDR1 SEHNR and CDR2 FQNEAQ (reference sequence). On this clone itself: Its antigen is still unknown.

Researchers reported sorting CD4+ naive, central memory, regulatory and stem cell-like memory cells via CD45RO/CCR7/CD25/CD127/CD95/CD27. This clonotype was sampled from a man younger than 40 with type 1 diabetes. Material: central memory CD4+ T cells from blood. The J gene is TRBJ1-1, the V gene TRBV7-9, with TRBD1 identical over 8 bases. CDR3 sequence: CASSSTGAGTEAFF. CDR3 sequence (DNA): TGTGCCAGCAGCTCGACAGGGGCTGGAACTGAAGCTTTCTTT.